The sequence of this TCR beta chain was determined in a study of shared T cell receptors in the human thymus. The V gene end was trimmed by 6 bases and the J gene end by 5 bases; junction bases not matched to a gene: 16. This CDR3 is built from 18 residues. CDR1 and CDR2 (germline): LNHDA, SQIVND (reference sequence). Clones were sequenced by immunoSEQ multiplex PCR, and TCRdb holds only the in-frame ones, with some missing. This repertoire shows 540,000 or so clones, about 84% found once; its top ten account for more than 0.01%. This same sample was also part of a study on human thymus T cells. From that second work: Unrelated individuals were reported by related research to share highly overlapping thymic repertoires.

Sequenced material: thymocytes. J is TRBJ1-5 and V is TRBV19; 10 nucleotides match TRBD1. This clonotype originated in a boy under three years old with a congenital heart defect. The CDR3 here is CASSPRQRDRGQDQPQHF. DNA of the CDR3: TGTGCCAGTAGCCCCCGCCAGAGGGACAGGGGTCAAGATCAGCCCCAGCATTTT.